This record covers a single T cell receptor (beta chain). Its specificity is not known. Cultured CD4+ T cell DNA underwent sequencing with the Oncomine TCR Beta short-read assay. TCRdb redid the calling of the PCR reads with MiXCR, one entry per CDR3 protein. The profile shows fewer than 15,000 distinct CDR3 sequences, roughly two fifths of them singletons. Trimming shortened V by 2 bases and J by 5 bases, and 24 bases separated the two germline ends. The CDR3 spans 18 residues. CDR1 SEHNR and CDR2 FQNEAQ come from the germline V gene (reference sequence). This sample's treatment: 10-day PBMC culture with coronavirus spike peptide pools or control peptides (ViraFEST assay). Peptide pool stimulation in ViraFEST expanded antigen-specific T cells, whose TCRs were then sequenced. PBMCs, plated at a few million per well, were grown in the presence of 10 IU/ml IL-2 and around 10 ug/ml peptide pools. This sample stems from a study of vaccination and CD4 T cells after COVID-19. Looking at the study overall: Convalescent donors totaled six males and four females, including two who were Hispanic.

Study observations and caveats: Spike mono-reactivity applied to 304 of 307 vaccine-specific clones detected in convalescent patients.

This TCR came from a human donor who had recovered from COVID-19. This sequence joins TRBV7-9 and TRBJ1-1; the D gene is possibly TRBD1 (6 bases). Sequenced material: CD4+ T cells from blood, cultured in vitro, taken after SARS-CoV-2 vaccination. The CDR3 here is CASSLNRFGGAGETEAFF. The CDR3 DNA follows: TGTGCCAGCAGCTTAAATCGATTCGGCGGGGCAGGGGAAACTGAAGCTTTCTTT.